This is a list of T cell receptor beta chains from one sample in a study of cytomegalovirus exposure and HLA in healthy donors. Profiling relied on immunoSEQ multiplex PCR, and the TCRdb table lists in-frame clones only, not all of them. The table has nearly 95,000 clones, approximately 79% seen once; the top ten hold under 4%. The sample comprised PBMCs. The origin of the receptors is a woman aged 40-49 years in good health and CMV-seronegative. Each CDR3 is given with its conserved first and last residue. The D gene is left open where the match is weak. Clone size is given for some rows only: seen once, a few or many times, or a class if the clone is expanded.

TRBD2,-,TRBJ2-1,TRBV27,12,CASSLGGLGEFF,TGTGCCAGCAGTTTGGGAGGACTAGGAGAGTTCTTC
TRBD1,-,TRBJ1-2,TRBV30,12,CAWQQGAYGYTF,TGTGCCTGGCAACAGGGGGCGTATGGCTACACCTTC
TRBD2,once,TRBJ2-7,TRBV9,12,CASSPSGYEQYF,TGTGCCAGCAGCCCTAGCGGCTACGAGCAGTACTTC
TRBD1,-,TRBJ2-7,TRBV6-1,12,CASSLRDRHLNF,TGTGCCAGCAGTCTACGGGACAGGCATCTCAACTTC
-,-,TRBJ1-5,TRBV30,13,CACRDTVSGPQHF,TGTGCCTGCCGGGACACCGTATCGGGGCCCCAGCATTTT
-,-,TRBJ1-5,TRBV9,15,CASSVGESSNQPQHF,TGTGCCAGCAGCGTAGGCGAGTCTAGCAATCAGCCCCAGCATTTT
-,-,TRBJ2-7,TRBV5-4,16,CASSPDMQGTSYEQYF,TGTGCCAGCAGCCCGGATATGCAGGGGACCTCCTACGAGCAGTACTTC
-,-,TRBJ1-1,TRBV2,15,CASRRRGGLNTEAFF,TGTGCCAGCCGAAGGAGGGGGGGTTTGAACACTGAAGCTTTCTTT
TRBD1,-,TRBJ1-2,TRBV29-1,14,CSARTGTLMYGYTF,TGCAGCGCCCGGACAGGGACTCTGATGTATGGCTACACCTTC
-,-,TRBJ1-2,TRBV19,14,CASSEEAGVYGYTF,TGTGCCAGTAGTGAGGAGGCAGGAGTGTATGGCTACACCTTC
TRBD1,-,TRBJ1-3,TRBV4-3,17,CASSPYTGGVFRGTIYF,TGCGCCAGCAGCCCTTATACAGGGGGAGTCTTTAGAGGCACCATATATTTT
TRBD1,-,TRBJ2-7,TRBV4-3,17,CASSQLRTGSTSYEQYF,TGCGCCAGCAGCCAACTCCGGACAGGGTCCACATCCTACGAGCAGTACTTC
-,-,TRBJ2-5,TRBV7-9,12,CASSSTVETQYF,TGTGCCAGCAGCTCTACGGTGGAGACCCAGTACTTC
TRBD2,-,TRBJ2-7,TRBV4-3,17,CASSQNGLAGGQSEQYF,TGCGCCAGCAGCCAAAACGGACTAGCGGGGGGCCAGAGCGAGCAGTACTTC
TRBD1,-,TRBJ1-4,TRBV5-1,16,CASSLVPGQVNEKLFF,TGCGCCAGCAGCCTCGTCCCAGGACAGGTGAACGAAAAACTGTTTTTT
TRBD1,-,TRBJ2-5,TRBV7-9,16,CASSLGAGTGSETQYF,TGTGCCAGCAGCTTAGGGGCCGGGACAGGGTCCGAGACCCAGTACTTC
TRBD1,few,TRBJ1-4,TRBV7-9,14,CASSPGQGAEKLFF,TGTGCCAGCAGCCCCGGACAGGGGGCTGAAAAACTGTTTTTT
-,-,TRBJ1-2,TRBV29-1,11,CSVGPSYGYTF,TGCAGCGTTGGTCCCAGCTATGGCTACACCTTC
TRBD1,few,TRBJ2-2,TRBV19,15,CASNTDRVNTGELFF,TGTGCCAGTAACACGGACAGGGTAAACACCGGGGAGCTGTTTTTT
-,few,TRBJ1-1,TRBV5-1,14,CASSPAGGGTEAFF,TGCGCCAGCAGTCCGGCGGGGGGCGGCACTGAAGCTTTCTTT
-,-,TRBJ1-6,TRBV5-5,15,CASSLTGLSNSPLHF,TGTGCCAGCAGCCTCACGGGACTCAGTAATTCACCCCTCCACTTT
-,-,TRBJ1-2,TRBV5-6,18,CASRPRERGSNKDYGYTF,TGTGCCAGCAGACCCCGGGAAAGGGGGAGTAATAAGGACTATGGCTACACCTTC
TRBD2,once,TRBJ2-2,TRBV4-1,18,CASSQALAGGYNTGELFF,TGCGCCAGCAGCCAAGCTCTAGCGGGGGGGTATAACACCGGGGAGCTGTTTTTT
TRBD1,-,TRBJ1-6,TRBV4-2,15,CASSQDLQGASPLHF,TGTGCCAGCAGCCAAGATCTCCAGGGGGCTTCACCCCTCCACTTT
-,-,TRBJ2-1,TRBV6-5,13,CASSRDLASEQFF,TGTGCCAGCAGTCGGGACTTAGCGTCGGAGCAGTTCTTC
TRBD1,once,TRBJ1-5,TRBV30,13,CAWAGQGKKPQNF,TGTGCCTGGGCGGGACAGGGAAAAAAGCCCCAGAATTTT
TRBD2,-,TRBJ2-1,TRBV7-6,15,CASSLGLAAWNEQFF,TGTGCCAGCAGCTTGGGACTAGCGGCATGGAATGAGCAGTTCTTC
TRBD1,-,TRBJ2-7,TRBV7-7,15,CASSPGTGSFYEQYF,TGTGCCAGCAGCCCAGGGACAGGGTCATTCTACGAGCAGTACTTC
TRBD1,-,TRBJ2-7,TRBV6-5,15,CASSYRDRGNYEQYF,TGTGCCAGCAGTTACCGGGACAGGGGGAACTACGAGCAGTACTTC
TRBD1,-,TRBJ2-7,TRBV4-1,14,CASSQSGTGIEQYF,TGCGCCAGCAGCCAATCCGGGACAGGGATCGAGCAGTACTTC
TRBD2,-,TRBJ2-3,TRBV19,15,CASSPLAARTDTQYF,TGTGCCAGTAGCCCACTAGCGGCTCGCACAGATACGCAGTATTTT
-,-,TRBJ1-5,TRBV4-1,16,CASSQERNGPNQPQHF,TGCGCCAGCAGCCAAGAAAGAAACGGTCCCAATCAGCCCCAGCATTTT
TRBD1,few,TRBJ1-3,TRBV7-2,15,CASSEGQGSGNTIYF,TGTGCCAGCAGCGAAGGACAGGGATCAGGAAACACCATATATTTT